These T cell receptor beta chains were read from a single sample in a study of control samples from healthy donors and cancer patients. The method was immunoSEQ multiplex PCR; TCRdb's version includes in-frame clones alone and lacks a portion of them. This table has some 110,000 clones, over 75% appearing once. Material for sequencing was PBMCs. The receptors come from a woman in her forties or fifties with colorectal cancer. Both conserved end residues are trimmed from each CDR3. Fields, in order: J gene, V gene, CDR3 protein.

j_gene: TRBJ1-1; v_gene: TRBV10-2; CDR3aa: ASSETVNTEAF
j_gene: TRBJ1-2; v_gene: TRBV2; CDR3aa: ASSVKPTDTYGYT
j_gene: TRBJ1-2; v_gene: TRBV7-2; CDR3aa: ASSLGREMGLPYGYT
j_gene: TRBJ1-1; v_gene: TRBV3-1/TRBV3-2; CDR3aa: ASSQEGGDAF
j_gene: TRBJ1-3; v_gene: TRBV5-1; CDR3aa: ASSSGQGAYTIY
j_gene: TRBJ1-2; v_gene: TRBV12-3/TRBV12-4; CDR3aa: ASSSWVRGGYT
j_gene: TRBJ2-3; v_gene: TRBV11-1; CDR3aa: ASSSPGTSGTDTQY
j_gene: TRBJ2-1; v_gene: TRBV5-4; CDR3aa: ASSLPGGWNEQF
j_gene: TRBJ1-5; v_gene: TRBV11-2; CDR3aa: ASSLDRGGPQH
j_gene: TRBJ2-3; v_gene: TRBV2; CDR3aa: ASRDLAIAGSTDTQY
j_gene: TRBJ1-3; v_gene: TRBV19; CDR3aa: ASSSGLLTSGNTIY
j_gene: TRBJ2-3; v_gene: TRBV27; CDR3aa: ASSFLGWGLRDTQY
j_gene: TRBJ2-1; v_gene: TRBV6-1; CDR3aa: ASSEVGSGAGGPVDEQF
j_gene: TRBJ1-6; v_gene: TRBV3-1/TRBV3-2; CDR3aa: ASSQADSPLH
j_gene: TRBJ2-1; v_gene: TRBV18; CDR3aa: ASSPETDRHNEQF
j_gene: TRBJ1-6; v_gene: TRBV2; CDR3aa: ASSEAGLEIYNSPLH
j_gene: TRBJ2-7; v_gene: TRBV5-1; CDR3aa: ASSSVVSDNSYEQY
j_gene: TRBJ2-7; v_gene: TRBV5-1; CDR3aa: ASSLVRETDEQY
j_gene: TRBJ2-1; v_gene: TRBV27; CDR3aa: ASSLDVGSSYNEQF
j_gene: TRBJ1-5; v_gene: TRBV5-1; CDR3aa: ASSEGTNSNQPQH
j_gene: TRBJ1-2; v_gene: TRBV10-3; CDR3aa: AISSDSYYGYT
j_gene: TRBJ1-4; v_gene: TRBV7-9; CDR3aa: ASSSRGADGEKLF
j_gene: TRBJ1-2; v_gene: TRBV27; CDR3aa: ASSFQGQDGYGYT
j_gene: TRBJ2-1; v_gene: TRBV27; CDR3aa: ASGAGGDYNEQF
j_gene: TRBJ1-4; v_gene: TRBV5-1; CDR3aa: ASSLGTGGEKLF
j_gene: TRBJ1-5; v_gene: TRBV19; CDR3aa: ASSIRTASNQPQH
j_gene: TRBJ1-4; v_gene: TRBV5-6; CDR3aa: ASSTGWTNEKLF
j_gene: TRBJ2-7; v_gene: TRBV2; CDR3aa: ASSVGAIYEQY
j_gene: TRBJ2-2; v_gene: TRBV4-1; CDR3aa: ASSQDLAENTGELF
j_gene: TRBJ2-1; v_gene: TRBV30; CDR3aa: AWSTGHSYNEQF
j_gene: TRBJ2-7; v_gene: TRBV30; CDR3aa: AWAWGATYEQY
j_gene: TRBJ2-1; v_gene: TRBV19; CDR3aa: ASSIRHLGQGGFQF
j_gene: TRBJ1-4; v_gene: TRBV19; CDR3aa: ASSGQGQANEKLF
j_gene: TRBJ2-5; v_gene: TRBV5-1; CDR3aa: ASSLDWTSGRSQY
j_gene: TRBJ1-6; v_gene: TRBV28; CDR3aa: ASRIEGNSPLH
j_gene: TRBJ1-1; v_gene: TRBV3-1/TRBV3-2; CDR3aa: ASSQGSLRAF
j_gene: TRBJ2-5; v_gene: TRBV15; CDR3aa: ATSRNPQTQETQY
j_gene: TRBJ2-3; v_gene: TRBV11-2; CDR3aa: ASSLESGTVLGAEDTQY
j_gene: TRBJ1-2; v_gene: TRBV6-6; CDR3aa: ASSYSDRGDNYGYT